The T cell receptor (beta chain) described here comes from a study of cytomegalovirus exposure and HLA in healthy donors. Findings of the study overall: Researchers reported from a later analysis that most CMV-associated TCR beta chains appeared HLA-restricted. In a later analysis, at a false discovery rate of 0.05, about 16,000 TCR beta sequences matched HLA alleles. In an earlier analysis, in some 500 donors, most V segments appeared productive either ~87% or ~30% of the time.

For this clone: Its cognate antigen is unknown.

The study ran its PCR with 60 Vbeta and 13 Jbeta primers. Sequencing was performed with immunoSEQ multiplex PCR; in TCRdb, only in-frame clones are kept and a portion is missing. Seen here are 80,000 to 100,000 clones, over 75% observed once, and the top ten hold about 3.5%. The CDR3 loop spans 15 amino acids. Trimming pared 1 base from V and 4 bases from J, leaving 14 bases between. Germline CDR1 reads SGHRS; CDR2 reads YFSETQ. This clonotype originated in a middle-aged man in good health and CMV-seronegative. The chain uses TRBV5-1 and TRBJ1-1, with no clear D. The sample was PBMCs. The CDR3 is CASSLIEGTGTEAFF. The CDR3 nucleotides read TGCGCCAGCAGCTTGATCGAGGGCACGGGCACTGAAGCTTTCTTT.